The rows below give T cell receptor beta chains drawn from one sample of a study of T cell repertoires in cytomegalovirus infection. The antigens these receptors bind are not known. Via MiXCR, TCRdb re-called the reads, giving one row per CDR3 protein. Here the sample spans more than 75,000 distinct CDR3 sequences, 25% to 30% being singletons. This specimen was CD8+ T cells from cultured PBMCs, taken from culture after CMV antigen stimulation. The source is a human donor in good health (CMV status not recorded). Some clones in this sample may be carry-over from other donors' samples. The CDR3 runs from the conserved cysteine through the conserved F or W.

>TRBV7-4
CASSSKTDYNEQFF
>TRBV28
CASSFESWGGTNEKLFF
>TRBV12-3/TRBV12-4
CASSRMSQPQHF
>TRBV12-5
CASGSQGGRFHEQYF
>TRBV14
CASSQDLDSRRDPFF
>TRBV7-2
CASSWDSSYEQYF
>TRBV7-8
CASSYTGNTQEAQYF
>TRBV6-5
CASSYGWDRLNTEAFF
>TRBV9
CASSVGSQLFNEQFF
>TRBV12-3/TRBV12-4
CAIPHGVGNTIYF
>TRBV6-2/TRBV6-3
CASSPHGSQPQHF
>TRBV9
CASSVFPAGTEAFF
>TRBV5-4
CASSFLENEQFF
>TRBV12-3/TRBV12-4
CASSFEIQGTEAFF
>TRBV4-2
CASSSTSAYNEQFF
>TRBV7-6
CASSLLGWAGTSRNQPQHF
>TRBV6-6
CASSDPFGDTEAFF
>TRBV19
CASSGTATNEKLFF
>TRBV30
CAWSTDREAFF
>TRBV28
CASSPRVNYGYTF
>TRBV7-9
CASSFVQGVWDEQYF
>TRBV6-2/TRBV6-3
CASTGESYEQYF
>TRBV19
CASSIGQGTSYEQYF
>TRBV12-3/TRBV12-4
CASSPRPGAYNEQFF
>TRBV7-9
CASSWTGDSEAFF
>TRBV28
CASSFIDRADEQYF
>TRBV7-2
CASSLMDGEEYF
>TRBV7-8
CASSPSMDREEGYTF
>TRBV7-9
CASRVAGSSYNEQFF
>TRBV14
CASSQGSGVEQYF
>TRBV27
CASSPRTGIVTEAFF
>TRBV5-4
CASSTPGPDSPLHF
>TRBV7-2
CASSFIFRDRGGGYTF
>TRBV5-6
CASSLGGRNEQYF
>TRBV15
CATSRPGTHNEQFF
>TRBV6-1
CASSSGQGEWRDTQYF
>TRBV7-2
CASSSPGRAEQFF
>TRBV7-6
CASSLALSDSLYGYTF
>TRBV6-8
CASSYGPPGTGQPTDTQYF